Below, 10 T cell receptor beta chains from the same sample are listed, as sequenced in a study of OX40 agonist ivuxolimab in advanced cancers. The method was immunoSEQ multiplex PCR; TCRdb's version includes in-frame clones alone and lacks a portion of them. The sample lists 30,000 to 45,000 clones; approximately 79% were seen once. The sample consisted of CD4+ or CD8+ T cells sorted from blood, taken in a trial of the OX40 agonist ivuxolimab. The receptors were gathered from an adult with an advanced solid tumor such as melanoma, head and neck, liver or kidney cancer.

The chain carries TRBV19 and TRBJ1-5; a possible D gene is TRBD1 (6 bases). Germline V lookup: CDR1 LNHDA, CDR2 SQIVND (reference sequence). V was shortened by 1 base and J by 6 bases, with 13 bases between the two germline ends. The CDR3 has 15 amino acids. The CDR3, as DNA: TGTGCCAGTAGTATAGCAGGGGTAGGTTCTCAGCCCCAGCATTTT. Amino acid sequence: CASSIAGVGSQPQHF.

V usage is TRBV11-2 and J usage is TRBJ1-1; D ambiguous. The CDR3 runs 14 residues. The V and J ends lost 1 base and 0 bases respectively, with 6 bases between them. The germline V gene encodes CDR1 SGHAT and CDR2 FQNNGV. CDR3 bases: TGTGCCAGCAGCTTAGCTCAGGTGAACACTGAAGCTTTCTTT. Translating it yields CASSLAQVNTEAFF.

The V gene is TRBV19, the J gene TRBJ1-4; 9 positions match TRBD1. The V gene's germline CDR1 is LNHDA and CDR2 SQIVND (reference sequence). V was clipped by 7 bases and J by 5 bases; unmatched bases: 8. The CDR3 length is 15 residues. The DNA for the CDR3 is TGTGCCAGTACCACCGGGACAGGGTCGAATGAAAAACTGTTTTTT. This codes for CASTTGTGSNEKLFF.

This chain links TRBV14 with TRBJ1-2; 7 positions agree with TRBD1. CDR1 and CDR2 from the germline V gene are SGHDN and FVKESK. The V segment lost 4 bases and the J segment 7 bases; nucleotides outside the gene matches: 3. The CDR3 runs 12 residues. CDR3 coding DNA: TGTGCCAGCAGCCCACAGGGGATTGGCTACACCTTC. Translation gives CASSPQGIGYTF.

The V and J genes are TRBV11-2 and TRBJ2-7; no firm D call. This CDR3 has 14 residues. Trimming took 4 bases from V and 3 from J, leaving 13 bases between them. Germline V gives CDR1 SGHAT, CDR2 FQNNGV. The DNA of the CDR3 is TGTGCCAGCAGCTCGAGACTGACTGGCTACGAGCAGTACTTC. Translated, it gives CASSSRLTGYEQYF.

This rearrangement joins TRBV30 to TRBJ2-3; 8 bases are shared with TRBD1. Germline V CDR1 and CDR2: GTSNPN, SVGIG (reference sequence). The CDR3 runs to 16 residues. V shed 2 bases and J 1 base; nucleotides not matched to a gene: 8. The CDR3 loop reads CAWSFDRGGGTDTQYF. The CDR3 DNA reads as TGTGCCTGGAGTTTCGACAGGGGCGGGGGCACAGATACGCAGTATTTT.

The chain uses TRBV5-6 and TRBJ2-7, with D possibly being TRBD1 (7 bases). Trimming pared 4 bases from V and 6 bases from J, leaving 17 bases between. This CDR3 comprises 14 residues. Germline V gives CDR1 SGHDT, CDR2 YYEEEE. Here the CDR3 reads CASSPTGDSLEQYF. The CDR3 bases are TGTGCCAGCAGCCCTACGGGGGACAGTCTCGAGCAGTACTTC.

The chain joins TRBV10-3 to TRBJ2-7; a weak D match, TRBD2 (6 bases). The germline gives CDR1 ENHRY, CDR2 SYGVKD. The V gene lost 3 bases and the J gene lost 6 bases, with 12 bases spanning the gap. CDR3 size: 13 residues. As DNA, the CDR3 is TGTGCCATCAGTGAAAGGAGGGGCGGCGAGCAGTACTTC. This sequence encodes CAISERRGGEQYF.

The CDR3 DNA reads TGTGCCAGCAGGTCGGCAGGGGCCTACGAGCAGTACTTC. Amino acids: CASRSAGAYEQYF. This chain uses TRBV28 with TRBJ2-7; D is possibly TRBD1 (6 bases). V was trimmed by 6 bases and J by 2 bases, leaving 11 bases between them. The CDR3 has 13 amino acids. Per germline, CDR1 MDHEN and CDR2 SYDVKM.

This CDR3 is CASSVVGGGSALGYTF. CDR3 sequence (DNA): TGTGCCAGCAGCGTAGTCGGGGGCGGATCGGCTTTAGGCTACACCTTC. The chain has TRBV9 and TRBJ1-2, with a weak D call TRBD1 (6 bases). V lost 0 bases, J lost 8 bases, and 20 bases lay in between. CDR3 size: 16 residues. Germline lookup yields CDR1 SGDLS and CDR2 YYNGEE.